This T cell receptor beta chain was documented in a study of CD8 T cells in Susac syndrome. RNA in amounts of roughly 0.45 to 1 ug was reverse transcribed with random hexamers. A multiplex approach, immunoSEQ multiplex PCR, amplified TCR beta CDR3 across 54 Vbeta and 13 Jbeta. TCRdb independently ran MiXCR on the immunoSEQ multiplex PCR reads; one entry per CDR3 protein. The sample lists 180,000 or so distinct CDR3 sequences; roughly 96% were seen once. Healthy donors, matched for age and sex, constituted the control group. Trimming removed 4 bases at V and 3 bases at J, with 16 bases between. The germline V gene encodes CDR1 SGHNT and CDR2 YYREEE (reference sequence). This CDR3 comprises 15 residues.

J is TRBJ1-2 and V is TRBV5-4, with TRBD1 as a possible D gene (5 bases). The origin of this receptor is a human donor in good health. Sequencing was done on a sample of CD4+ T cells from PBMCs. CDR3 region: CASSDRVRGDYGYTF. CDR3 in DNA: TGTGCCAGCAGCGACCGGGTCCGGGGCGACTATGGCTACACCTTC.